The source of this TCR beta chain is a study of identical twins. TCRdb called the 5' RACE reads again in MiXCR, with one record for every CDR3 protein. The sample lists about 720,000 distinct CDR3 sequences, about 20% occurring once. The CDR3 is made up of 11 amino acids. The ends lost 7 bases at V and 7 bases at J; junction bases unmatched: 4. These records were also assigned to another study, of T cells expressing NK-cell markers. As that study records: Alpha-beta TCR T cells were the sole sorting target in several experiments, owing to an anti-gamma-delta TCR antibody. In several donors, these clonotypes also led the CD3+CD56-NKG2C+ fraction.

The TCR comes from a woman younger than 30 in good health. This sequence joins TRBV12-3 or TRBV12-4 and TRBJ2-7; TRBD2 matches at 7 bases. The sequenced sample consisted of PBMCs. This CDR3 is CASTTAGEQYF. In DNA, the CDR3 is TGTGCCAGCACTACAGCGGGGGAGCAGTACTTC.